A selection of T cell receptor beta chains follows, all from one sample in a study of metastatic and nonmetastatic thyroid tumors. From the PCR reads, TCRdb re-called clones with MiXCR. The data hold some 20,000 clones, with approximately 16% observed a single time. Sequencing used blood. The receptor set was obtained from a male donor with papillary thyroid cancer or a benign thyroid nodule (not recorded which). Some clones in this sample may be carry-over from other donors' samples. Both conserved end residues are part of each CDR3.

CDR3: CASKTGLLSNQPQHF
V: TRBV2

CDR3: CSARFLGLAHNRWAQETQYF
V: TRBV20-1

CDR3: CASSLSAGTIYF
V: TRBV11-2

CDR3: CAWSDPFGTSGANALTF
V: TRBV30

CDR3: CSASRQGIQPQHF
V: TRBV20-1

CDR3: CASSLGVNTEAFF
V: TRBV28

CDR3: CASSLAAGLYGYTF
V: TRBV7-8

CDR3: CASSWTGFEQFF
V: TRBV28

CDR3: CATSKGEGRNIQYF
V: TRBV15

CDR3: CASGLDSWTEAFF
V: TRBV12-5

CDR3: CASRDGPTYEQYF
V: TRBV7-2

CDR3: CSARDLTSGSPLQYF
V: TRBV20-1

CDR3: CASRAEGAGYNEQFF
V: TRBV6-2/TRBV6-3

CDR3: CASSLGHRDTDSPLHF
V: TRBV5-1

CDR3: CASSLHQGGQPQHF
V: TRBV7-2

CDR3: CASSARNYGYTF
V: TRBV2

CDR3: CASSYTTGELFF
V: TRBV6-2/TRBV6-3

CDR3: CASSDIGSGAPQETQYF
V: TRBV6-1

CDR3: CASSSLVDTQYF
V: TRBV13

CDR3: CASSQRGTSASRADTQYF
V: TRBV11-3

CDR3: CASSSGQGESEKLFF
V: TRBV28

CDR3: CAWSRGQGQYSNQPQHF
V: TRBV30

CDR3: CASSLEAGFNNEQFF
V: TRBV11-2

CDR3: CASNLIDFGSNQPQHF
V: TRBV19